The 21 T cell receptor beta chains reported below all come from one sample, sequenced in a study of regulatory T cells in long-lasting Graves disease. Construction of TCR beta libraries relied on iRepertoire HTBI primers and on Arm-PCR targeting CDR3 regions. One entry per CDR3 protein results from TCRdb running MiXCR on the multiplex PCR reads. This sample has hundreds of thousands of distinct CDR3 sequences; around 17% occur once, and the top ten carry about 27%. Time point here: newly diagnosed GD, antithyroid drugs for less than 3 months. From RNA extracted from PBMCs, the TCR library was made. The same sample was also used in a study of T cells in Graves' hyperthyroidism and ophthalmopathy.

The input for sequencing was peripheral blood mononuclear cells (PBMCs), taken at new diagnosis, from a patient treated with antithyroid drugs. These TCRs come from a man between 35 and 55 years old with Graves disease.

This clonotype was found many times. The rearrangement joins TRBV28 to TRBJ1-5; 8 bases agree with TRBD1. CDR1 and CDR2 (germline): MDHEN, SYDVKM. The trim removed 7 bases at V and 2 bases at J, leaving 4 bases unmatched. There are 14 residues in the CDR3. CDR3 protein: CASTQQGGNQPQHF. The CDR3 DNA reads TGTGCCAGCACCCAACAGGGGGGCAATCAGCCCCAGCATTTT.

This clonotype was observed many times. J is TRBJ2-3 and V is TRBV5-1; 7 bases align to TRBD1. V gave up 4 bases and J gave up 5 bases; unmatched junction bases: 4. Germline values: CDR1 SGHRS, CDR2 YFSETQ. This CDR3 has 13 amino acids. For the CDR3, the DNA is TGCGCCAGCAGCCGGGGACAGCGAGATACGCAGTATTTT. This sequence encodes CASSRGQRDTQYF.

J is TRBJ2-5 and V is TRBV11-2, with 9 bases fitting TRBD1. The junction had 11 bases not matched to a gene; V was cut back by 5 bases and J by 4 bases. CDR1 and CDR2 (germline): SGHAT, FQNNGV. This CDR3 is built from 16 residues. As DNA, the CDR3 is TGTGCCAGCAGCCTACTTGGGACAGGGACAGGAGAGACCCAGTACTTC. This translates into CASSLLGTGTGETQYF. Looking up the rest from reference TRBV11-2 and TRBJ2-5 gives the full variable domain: EAGVAQSPRYKIIEKRQSVAFWCNPISGHATLYWYQQILGQGPKLLIQFQNNGVVDDSQLPKDRFSAERLKGVDSTLKIQPAKLEDSAVYLCASSLLGTGTGETQYFGPGTRLLVL.

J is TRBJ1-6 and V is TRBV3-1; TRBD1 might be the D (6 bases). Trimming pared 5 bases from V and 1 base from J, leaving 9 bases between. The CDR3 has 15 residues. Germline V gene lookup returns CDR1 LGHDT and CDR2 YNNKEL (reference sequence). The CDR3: CASSVRGSYNSPLHF. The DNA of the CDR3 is TGTGCCAGCAGCGTCAGGGGATCCTATAATTCACCCCTCCACTTT. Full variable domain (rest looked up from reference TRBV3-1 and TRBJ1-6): DTAVSQTPKYLVTQMGNDKSIKCEQNLGHDTMYWYKQDSKKFLKIMFSYNNKELIINETVPNRFSPKSPDKAHLNLHINSLELGDSAVYFCASSVRGSYNSPLHFGNGTRLTVT.

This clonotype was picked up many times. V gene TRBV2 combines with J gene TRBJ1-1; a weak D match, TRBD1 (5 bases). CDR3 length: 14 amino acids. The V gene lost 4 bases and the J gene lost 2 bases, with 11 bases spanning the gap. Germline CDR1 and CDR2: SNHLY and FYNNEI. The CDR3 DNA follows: TGTGCCAGCAGTGTTCAAGGGGCAAACACTGAAGCTTTCTTT. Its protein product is CASSVQGANTEAFF.

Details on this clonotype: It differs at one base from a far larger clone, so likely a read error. The CDR3 coding sequence is TGTGCCAGCGCCTGGGGGGGTCGAACTGAAGCTTTCTTT. It encodes CASAWGGRTEAFF. The chain couples TRBV27 to TRBJ1-1; a weak D match, TRBD1 (5 bases). Per the germline V gene, CDR1 is MNHEY and CDR2 is SMNVEV (reference sequence). The CDR3 runs to 13 residues. Trimming removed 8 bases from V and 5 bases from J, with 15 bases in between.

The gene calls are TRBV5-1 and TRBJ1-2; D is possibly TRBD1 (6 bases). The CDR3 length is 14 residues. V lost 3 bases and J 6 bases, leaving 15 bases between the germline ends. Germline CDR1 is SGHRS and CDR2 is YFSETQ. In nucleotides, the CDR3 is TGCGCCAGCAGCTCCCAGACAGGCGCCGATGGCTACACCTTC. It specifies CASSSQTGADGYTF. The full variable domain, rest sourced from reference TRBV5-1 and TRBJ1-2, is KAGVTQTPRYLIKTRGQQVTLSCSPISGHRSVSWYQQTPGQGLQFLFEYFSETQRNKGNFPGRFSGRQFSNSRSEMNVSTLELGDSALYLCASSSQTGADGYTFGSGTRLTVV.

The CDR3 nucleotides are TGCAGTGCCCGAGAGGGGGCACAGCCCCAGCATTTT. Translating it yields CSAREGAQPQHF. The chain is built from TRBV20-1 and TRBJ1-5; the match to TRBD1 covers 7 bases. This CDR3 has 12 amino acids. The junction had 6 bases not matched to a gene; V was cut back by 6 bases and J by 7 bases. CDR1 and CDR2 (germline): DFQATT, SNEGSKA (reference sequence).

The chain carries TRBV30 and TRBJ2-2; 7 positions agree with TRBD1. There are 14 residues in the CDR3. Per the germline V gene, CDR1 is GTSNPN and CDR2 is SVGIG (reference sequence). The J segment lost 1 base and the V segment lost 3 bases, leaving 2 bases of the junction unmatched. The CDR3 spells CAWRGTVNTGELFF. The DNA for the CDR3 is TGTGCCTGGAGAGGGACAGTGAACACCGGGGAGCTGTTTTTT.

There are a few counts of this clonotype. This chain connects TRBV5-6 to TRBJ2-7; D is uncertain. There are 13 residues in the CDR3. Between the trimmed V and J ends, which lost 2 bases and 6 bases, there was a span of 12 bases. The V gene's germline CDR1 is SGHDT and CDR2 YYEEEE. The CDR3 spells CASSLLAGGEQYF. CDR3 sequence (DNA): TGTGCCAGCAGCTTATTAGCAGGCGGCGAGCAGTACTTC.

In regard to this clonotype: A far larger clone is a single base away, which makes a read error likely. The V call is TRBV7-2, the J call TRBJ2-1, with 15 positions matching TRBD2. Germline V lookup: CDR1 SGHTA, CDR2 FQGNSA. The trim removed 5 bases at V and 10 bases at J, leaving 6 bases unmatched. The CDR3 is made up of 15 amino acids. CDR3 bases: TGTGCCAGCAGCACCGGACTAGCGGGGGGGGCCGAGCAGTTCTTC. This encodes CASSTGLAGGAEQFF.

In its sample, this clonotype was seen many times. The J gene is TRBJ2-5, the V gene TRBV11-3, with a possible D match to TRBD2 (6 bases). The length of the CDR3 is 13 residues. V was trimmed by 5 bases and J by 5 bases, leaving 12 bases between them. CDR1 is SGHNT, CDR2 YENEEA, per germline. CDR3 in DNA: TGTGCCAGCAGCCAAACTAGCCTGGAGACCCAGTACTTC. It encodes CASSQTSLETQYF.

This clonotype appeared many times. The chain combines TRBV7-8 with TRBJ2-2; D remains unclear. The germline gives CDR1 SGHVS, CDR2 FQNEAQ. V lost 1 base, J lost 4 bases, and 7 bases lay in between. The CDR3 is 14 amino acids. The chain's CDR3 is CASSLVASTGELFF. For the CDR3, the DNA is TGTGCCAGCAGCTTAGTTGCGAGCACCGGGGAGCTGTTTTTT.

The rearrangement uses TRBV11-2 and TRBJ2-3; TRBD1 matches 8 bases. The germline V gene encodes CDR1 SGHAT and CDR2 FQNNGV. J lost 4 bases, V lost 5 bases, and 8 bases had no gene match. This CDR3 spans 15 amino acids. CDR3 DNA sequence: TGTGCCAGCAGCGGGGAGACAGGGGAGGCAGATACGCAGTATTTT. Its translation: CASSGETGEADTQYF.

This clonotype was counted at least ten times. The CDR3 sequence: CASSDGQGRGETQYF. DNA for the CDR3: TGTGCCAGCAGTGACGGACAGGGTCGGGGGGAGACCCAGTACTTC. This chain connects TRBV28 to TRBJ2-5; 8 bases are a match to TRBD1. This CDR3 has 15 amino acids. Germline CDR1 MDHEN, CDR2 SYDVKM. V dropped 5 bases and J dropped 5; count of bases not matched to a gene: 10.

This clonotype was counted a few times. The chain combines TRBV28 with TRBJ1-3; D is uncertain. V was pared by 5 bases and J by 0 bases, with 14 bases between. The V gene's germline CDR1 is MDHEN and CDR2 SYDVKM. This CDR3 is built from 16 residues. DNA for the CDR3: TGTGCCAGCAGTCCAGCATTGGTGCCCTCTGGAAACACCATATATTTT. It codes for CASSPALVPSGNTIYF.

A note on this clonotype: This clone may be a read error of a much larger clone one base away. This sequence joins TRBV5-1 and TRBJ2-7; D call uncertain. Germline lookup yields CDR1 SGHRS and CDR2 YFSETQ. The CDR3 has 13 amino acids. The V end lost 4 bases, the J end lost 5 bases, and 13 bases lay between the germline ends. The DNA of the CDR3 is TGCGCCAGCAGCGGGGTGGGGTTCAACGAGCAGTACTTC. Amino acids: CASSGVGFNEQYF.

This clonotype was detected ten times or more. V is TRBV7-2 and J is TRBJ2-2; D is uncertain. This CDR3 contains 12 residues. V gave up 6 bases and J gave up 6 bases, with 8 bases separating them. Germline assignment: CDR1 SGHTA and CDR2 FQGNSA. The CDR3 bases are TGTGCCAGCAGGATAGAAGCCGGGGAGCTGTTTTTT. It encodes CASRIEAGELFF.

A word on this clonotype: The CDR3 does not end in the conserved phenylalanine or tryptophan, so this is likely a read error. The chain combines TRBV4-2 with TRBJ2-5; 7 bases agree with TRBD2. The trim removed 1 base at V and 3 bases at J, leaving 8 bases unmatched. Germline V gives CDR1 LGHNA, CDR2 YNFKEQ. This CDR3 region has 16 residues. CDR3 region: CASSQAGSGGEETQYL. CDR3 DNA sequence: TGTGCCAGCAGCCAAGCCGGATCTGGGGGGGAAGAGACCCAGTACCTC.

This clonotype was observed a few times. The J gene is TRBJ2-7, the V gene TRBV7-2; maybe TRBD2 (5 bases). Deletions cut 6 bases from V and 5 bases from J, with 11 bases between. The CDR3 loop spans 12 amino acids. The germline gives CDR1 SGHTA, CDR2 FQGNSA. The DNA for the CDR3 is TGTGCCAGCAGTCAAACGGGGAACGAGCAGTACTTC. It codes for CASSQTGNEQYF.

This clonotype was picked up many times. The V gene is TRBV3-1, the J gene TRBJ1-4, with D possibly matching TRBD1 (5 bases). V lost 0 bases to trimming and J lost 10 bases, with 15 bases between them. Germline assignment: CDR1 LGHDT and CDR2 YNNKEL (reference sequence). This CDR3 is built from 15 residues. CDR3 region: CASSQDWGYGGKLFF. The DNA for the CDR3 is TGTGCCAGCAGCCAAGATTGGGGGTACGGTGGAAAACTGTTTTTT.